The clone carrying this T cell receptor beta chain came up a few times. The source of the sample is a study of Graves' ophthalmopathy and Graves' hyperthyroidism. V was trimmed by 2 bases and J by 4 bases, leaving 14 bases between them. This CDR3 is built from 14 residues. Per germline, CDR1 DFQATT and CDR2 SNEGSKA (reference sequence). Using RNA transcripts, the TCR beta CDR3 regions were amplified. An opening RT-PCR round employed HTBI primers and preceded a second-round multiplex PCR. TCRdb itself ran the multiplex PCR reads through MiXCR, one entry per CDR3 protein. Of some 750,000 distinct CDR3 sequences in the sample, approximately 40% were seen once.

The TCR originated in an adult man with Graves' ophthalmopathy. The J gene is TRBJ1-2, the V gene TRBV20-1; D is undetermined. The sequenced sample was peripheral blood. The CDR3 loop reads CSARMTDVGYGYTF. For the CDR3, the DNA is TGCAGTGCTAGAATGACCGACGTCGGCTATGGCTACACCTTC.